These T cell receptor beta chains were read from a single sample in a study of beta chain features in type 1 diabetes. Repertoires were generated with immunoSEQ multiplex PCR, while TCRdb's copy carries only in-frame clones and drops some. This sample yields some 660,000 clones, of which over 11% are seen a single time; just under 0.04% belongs to the top ten. The source material was naive CD4+ T cells from blood. The receptor set was obtained from a man aged 18 to 29 with type 1 diabetes. The CDR3 runs from the conserved cysteine through the conserved F or W. The D gene is left open where the match is weak. The size entry is marked missing in some rows and otherwise reads once, few, many or a size class.

j_call v_call clone_size d_call cdr3_aa cdr3_nt
TRBJ2-5 TRBV6-5 few NA CASSYPAGRETQYF TGTGCCAGCAGTTACCCGGCAGGGCGGGAGACCCAGTACTTC
TRBJ1-1 TRBV9 NA NA CASSVESGRSTEAFF TGTGCCAGCAGCGTAGAATCCGGGAGGAGCACTGAAGCTTTCTTT
TRBJ2-7 TRBV4-2 NA NA CASSQEESASVTPEQYF TGTGCCAGCAGCCAAGAAGAGTCGGCAAGCGTAACGCCCGAGCAGTACTTC
TRBJ2-5 TRBV10-3 NA NA CAISDGGRETQYF TGTGCCATCAGTGACGGGGGGCGGGAGACCCAGTACTTC
TRBJ2-1 TRBV2 few TRBD1 CASKRQGPYNEQFF TGTGCCAGCAAAAGACAGGGTCCCTACAATGAGCAGTTCTTC
TRBJ2-3 TRBV29-1 NA NA CSVSGDGRGDTQYF TGCAGCGTTTCCGGGGACGGGCGAGGAGATACGCAGTATTTT
TRBJ2-5 TRBV6-6 NA TRBD2 CASSYSLGRGETQYF TGTGCCAGCAGTTACTCTCTGGGGAGGGGAGAGACCCAGTACTTC
TRBJ2-5 TRBV4-3 NA NA CASSLRARDLNQETQYF TGCGCCAGCAGTCTTAGAGCCCGGGACCTTAACCAAGAGACCCAGTACTTC
TRBJ2-5 TRBV15 NA TRBD2 CATSRLASAGGETQYF TGTGCCACCAGCAGACTAGCAAGCGCGGGAGGGGAGACCCAGTACTTC
TRBJ1-2 TRBV2 few TRBD1 CASSEARQDRWGYTF TGTGCCAGCAGTGAAGCAAGACAGGACAGGTGGGGCTACACCTTC
TRBJ1-5 TRBV10-3 few NA CAIREQGDSQPQHF TGTGCCATCAGGGAGCAGGGCGATTCTCAGCCCCAGCATTTT
TRBJ2-1 TRBV2 NA NA CASSTRTAYNEQFF TGTGCCAGCAGCACTAGGACAGCTTACAATGAGCAGTTCTTC
TRBJ2-2 TRBV6-5 few NA CASSPRRRELFF TGTGCCAGCAGTCCCCGAAGGCGGGAGCTGTTTTTT
TRBJ2-1 TRBV5-6 few TRBD1 CASSSTGGAAQFF TGTGCCAGCAGCTCGACAGGGGGCGCGGCGCAGTTCTTC
TRBJ2-2 TRBV2 few NA CASREDRAAGELFF TGTGCCAGCCGGGAGGACAGGGCTGCCGGGGAGCTGTTTTTT
TRBJ2-4 TRBV5-1 NA NA CASSLESRGMAKNIQYF TGCGCCAGCAGCTTGGAATCGAGGGGTATGGCCAAAAACATTCAGTACTTC
TRBJ2-3 TRBV30 few TRBD2 CAWRLGLAGADTQYF TGTGCCTGGAGATTAGGACTAGCGGGAGCAGATACGCAGTATTTT
TRBJ2-7 TRBV9 once NA CASSVAGSATYEQYF TGTGCCAGCAGCGTAGCTGGGTCGGCTACCTACGAGCAGTACTTC
TRBJ2-1 TRBV4-1 few NA CASSQGTAVQPAEQFF TGCGCCAGCAGCCAAGGTACCGCAGTTCAGCCTGCTGAGCAGTTCTTC
TRBJ1-2 TRBV5-1 NA NA CASSLGSAGGGYTF TGCGCCAGCAGCTTGGGGTCGGCAGGAGGTGGCTACACCTTC
TRBJ1-2 TRBV30 few NA CACYPTRINYGYTF TGTGCCTGCTACCCGACAAGGATTAACTATGGCTACACCTTC
TRBJ1-1 TRBV5-1 few NA CASSFTQGSSGTEAFF TGCGCCAGCAGCTTTACTCAGGGTTCGTCGGGCACTGAAGCTTTCTTT
TRBJ2-7 TRBV5-1 NA NA CASSRDSPYEQYF TGCGCCAGCAGCCGGGACTCCCCCTACGAGCAGTACTTC
TRBJ2-7 TRBV30 NA NA CAWSVSGIEQYF TGTGCCTGGAGTGTATCAGGGATCGAGCAGTACTTC
TRBJ2-1 TRBV13 NA NA CASSFQGPPYNEQFF TGTGCCAGCAGCTTCCAGGGACCTCCCTACAATGAGCAGTTCTTC
TRBJ2-7 TRBV6-5 NA NA CASSYSISGAYEQYF TGTGCCAGCAGTTACTCGATTTCCGGGGCCTACGAGCAGTACTTC
TRBJ2-1 TRBV5-1 NA NA CASSLSLATYNEQFF TGCGCCAGCAGCTTGTCGCTAGCGACCTACAATGAGCAGTTCTTC
TRBJ2-3 TRBV5-1 few NA CASSLAKMVDTQYF TGCGCCAGCAGCTTAGCTAAAATGGTGGATACGCAGTATTTT
TRBJ2-1 TRBV30 NA NA CACPPRVRGRHEQFF TGTGCCTGCCCCCCTCGAGTTCGGGGGCGGCATGAGCAGTTCTTC
TRBJ2-3 TRBV21-1 few NA CASSRRSGKITDTQYF TGTGCCAGCAGTCGGAGATCGGGAAAGATCACAGATACGCAGTATTTT
TRBJ2-6 TRBV2 few NA CASSEAGTGANVLTF TGTGCCAGCAGTGAAGCGGGGACTGGGGCCAACGTCCTGACTTTC
TRBJ1-1 TRBV21-1 NA NA CASNGRSTEAFF TGTGCCAGCAACGGACGGAGCACTGAAGCTTTCTTT
TRBJ2-5 TRBV7-2 few TRBD2 CASSPSGGVTQYF TGTGCCAGCAGCCCTAGCGGGGGAGTGACCCAGTACTTC
TRBJ1-1 TRBV18 NA TRBD1 CASSLGQDTEAFF TGTGCCAGCTCCCTGGGACAGGACACTGAAGCTTTCTTT
TRBJ1-2 TRBV9 few NA CASTPRGGYTF TGTGCCAGCACCCCAAGAGGTGGCTACACCTTC
TRBJ1-5 TRBV30 NA NA CACSRALNQPQHF TGTGCCTGTTCTCGGGCTCTAAATCAGCCCCAGCATTTT
TRBJ2-7 TRBV25-1 few NA CASSELQGQYF TGTGCCAGCAGTGAACTCCAGGGGCAGTACTTC
TRBJ2-7 TRBV7-2 few TRBD1 CASSPRTGESEQYF TGTGCCAGCAGCCCCAGGACAGGGGAGAGTGAGCAGTACTTC
TRBJ2-2 TRBV7-3 few NA CASSPAGNTGELFF TGTGCCAGCAGCCCCGCGGGGAACACCGGGGAGCTGTTTTTT
TRBJ2-5 TRBV10-3 NA TRBD2 CAISEGSGRALGETQYF TGTGCCATCAGTGAAGGTAGCGGGAGGGCCTTGGGAGAGACCCAGTACTTC